These T cell receptor beta chains were read from a single sample in a study of Ad26.COV2.S vaccination and SARS-CoV-2 variants. TCRdb's copy holds only in-frame clones and misses some; the assay was immunoSEQ multiplex PCR. The data show around 250,000 clones, roughly 87% seen once. Sequenced here: peripheral blood, sampled in a trial of Ad26.COV2.S vaccine versus placebo. These receptors came from a person between 18 and 65 years old who received the Ad26.COV2.S COVID-19 vaccine or a placebo. Each CDR3 is given with its conserved first and last residue. A D gene is named only where the DNA matches it firmly. Clone size, where shown, is once, few, many, or a class for clones that have expanded.

TRBV5-4	TRBJ2-3	once	NA	CASSVGSALTDTQYF	TGTGCCAGCAGCGTGGGGAGCGCGCTCACAGATACGCAGTATTTT
TRBV29-1	TRBJ2-3	NA	NA	CSVGRLSTDTQYF	TGCAGCGTTGGACGGCTTAGCACAGATACGCAGTATTTT
TRBV7-9	TRBJ2-3	NA	NA	CASSGGYRVTDTQYF	TGTGCCAGCAGCGGGGGGTACAGGGTAACAGATACGCAGTATTTT
TRBV5-1	TRBJ1-2	once	TRBD1	CASSTTGGGGYTF	TGCGCCAGCAGCACAACAGGGGGCGGTGGCTACACCTTC
TRBV4-1	TRBJ1-6	NA	NA	CASSQAGRLGQWGSPLHF	TGCGCCAGCAGCCAAGCAGGACGTCTCGGACAGTGGGGTTCACCCCTCCACTTT
TRBV7-8	TRBJ1-5	NA	NA	CASSLGGKGNQPQHF	TGTGCCAGCAGCTTAGGGGGTAAGGGCAATCAGCCCCAGCATTTT
TRBV7-2	TRBJ1-1	NA	NA	CASSLALGGRNTEAFF	TGTGCCAGCAGCTTAGCGCTTGGGGGCAGGAACACTGAAGCTTTCTTT
TRBV5-8	TRBJ2-3	once	NA	CASILWRDTQYF	TGTGCCAGCATCCTCTGGAGGGATACGCAGTATTTT
TRBV27	TRBJ2-3	NA	TRBD1	CASSLGMLDRVSTDTQYF	TGTGCCAGCAGCTTGGGGATGTTGGACAGGGTCTCCACAGATACGCAGTATTTT
TRBV30	TRBJ2-7	NA	TRBD1	CAWSKRDRGTYEQYF	TGTGCCTGGAGTAAGCGGGACAGGGGCACCTACGAGCAGTACTTC
TRBV11-3	TRBJ1-3	once	NA	CASSLGSDSGNTIYF	TGTGCCAGCAGCTTAGGCAGCGACTCTGGAAACACCATATATTTT
TRBV6-4	TRBJ2-1	NA	TRBD2	CASSDVLAGAEQFF	TGTGCCAGCAGTGACGTGCTAGCGGGAGCTGAGCAGTTCTTC
TRBV7-8	TRBJ2-3	NA	NA	CASRDFGLQDTDTQYF	TGTGCCAGCAGGGACTTTGGACTTCAGGACACAGATACGCAGTATTTT
TRBV7-9	TRBJ1-1	NA	NA	CASRPSLVMGLWTEAFF	TGTGCCAGCAGGCCCTCCCTGGTAATGGGGTTATGGACTGAAGCTTTCTTT
TRBV29-1	TRBJ2-5	NA	NA	CSVGREQETQYF	TGCAGCGTTGGACGTGAACAAGAGACCCAGTACTTC
TRBV3-1/TRBV3-2	TRBJ1-3	NA	NA	CASSQDQHRPIYF	TGTGCCAGCAGCCAAGATCAGCACAGGCCCATATATTTT
TRBV5-3	TRBJ2-3	NA	NA	CARSLSDTQYF	TGTGCCAGAAGCTTAAGTGATACGCAGTATTTT
TRBV6-6	TRBJ1-1	NA	NA	CASSYGTPEAFF	TGTGCCAGCAGTTACGGGACACCTGAAGCTTTCTTT
TRBV6-1	TRBJ2-6	NA	TRBD1	CASRERRDSAPSGANVLTF	TGTGCCAGCAGAGAAAGAAGGGACAGCGCACCCTCTGGGGCCAACGTCCTGACTTTC
TRBV6-2/TRBV6-3	TRBJ1-5	NA	NA	CASSYRAEQPQHF	TGTGCCAGCAGTTATAGAGCGGAACAGCCCCAGCATTTT
TRBV4-2	TRBJ1-1	NA	NA	CASSQDREDTEAFF	TGTGCCAGCAGCCAAGATAGGGAGGACACTGAAGCTTTCTTT
TRBV4-1	TRBJ1-3	few	NA	CASSREVGFSGNTIYF	TGCGCCAGCAGCCGAGAGGTAGGGTTCTCTGGAAACACCATATATTTT
TRBV4-3	TRBJ2-2	NA	TRBD2	CASSQDRTSGSTGELFF	TGCGCCAGCAGCCAAGACAGAACTAGCGGGAGCACCGGGGAGCTGTTTTTT
TRBV7-2	TRBJ1-2	NA	TRBD1	CASSERTGKSSPFGYTF	TGTGCCAGCAGCGAACGGACAGGAAAATCGTCCCCCTTTGGCTACACCTTC
TRBV4-1	TRBJ1-6	NA	NA	CASSQDRQGTMGLLHF	TGCGCCAGCAGCCAAGATCGCCAAGGTACAATGGGGCTCCTCCACTTT
TRBV7-9	TRBJ1-4	NA	NA	CASSLVSRSAEKLFF	TGTGCCAGCAGCTTAGTGAGCAGGTCGGCAGAAAAACTGTTTTTT
TRBV30	TRBJ1-5	NA	TRBD1	CAWTLGQGGQPQHF	TGTGCCTGGACCCTCGGACAGGGCGGGCAGCCCCAGCATTTT
TRBV27	TRBJ2-2	NA	TRBD1	CASKLQGARNTGELFF	TGTGCCAGCAAACTACAGGGGGCGAGGAACACCGGGGAGCTGTTTTTT
TRBV7-9	TRBJ2-3	NA	TRBD1	CASSPTPRGPPDTQYF	TGTGCCAGCAGCCCCACCCCCAGGGGGCCCCCAGATACGCAGTATTTT
TRBV6-1	TRBJ1-2	NA	NA	CASSEGILNYGYTF	TGTGCCAGCAGTGAAGGCATCCTTAACTATGGCTACACCTTC
TRBV29-1	TRBJ1-1	NA	NA	CSVERPRLERANTEAFF	TGCAGCGTTGAAAGACCCCGTCTGGAAAGGGCGAACACTGAAGCTTTCTTT
TRBV2	TRBJ2-6	NA	NA	CASSETGSGANVLTF	TGTGCCAGCAGTGAAACGGGCTCTGGGGCCAACGTCCTGACTTTC
TRBV6-5	TRBJ1-1	NA	NA	CASSYSGELDTEAFF	TGTGCCAGCAGTTACTCGGGGGAGTTGGACACTGAAGCTTTCTTT
TRBV7-9	TRBJ2-3	NA	NA	CASSPRRTDTQYF	TGTGCCAGCAGCCCACGGCGCACAGATACGCAGTATTTT
TRBV6-5	TRBJ1-4	NA	NA	CASRTGDGGEKLFF	TGTGCCAGCAGGACGGGCGACGGCGGCGAAAAACTGTTTTTT
TRBV30	TRBJ1-2	NA	NA	CAWSTQTPGPYGYTF	TGTGCCTGGAGCACGCAAACCCCCGGACCCTATGGCTACACCTTC
TRBV6-6	TRBJ1-6	NA	NA	CASSPGPFHLHF	TGTGCCAGCAGCCCCGGACCGTTTCACCTCCACTTT
TRBV3-1/TRBV3-2	TRBJ1-2	few	NA	CASSPTDKPYGYTF	TGTGCCAGCAGCCCTACCGACAAGCCCTATGGCTACACCTTC
TRBV27	TRBJ2-1	NA	TRBD1	CASSSLGTELYNEQFF	TGTGCCAGCAGTTCGCTTGGGACAGAACTATACAATGAGCAGTTCTTC
TRBV4-2	TRBJ2-5	NA	NA	CASSHPLRGGQVQETQYF	TGTGCCAGCAGCCATCCCCTCCGGGGGGGACAGGTACAAGAGACCCAGTACTTC
TRBV5-1	TRBJ2-6	NA	NA	CASSQFSGANVLTF	TGCGCCAGCAGTCAGTTCTCTGGGGCCAACGTCCTGACTTTC
TRBV5-6	TRBJ1-6	NA	NA	CASSHPGGNSPLHF	TGTGCCAGCAGCCATCCGGGAGGAAATTCACCCCTCCACTTT
TRBV9	TRBJ2-1	NA	NA	CASSTDDRDYYNEQFF	TGTGCCAGCAGCACAGACGACAGGGACTACTACAATGAGCAGTTCTTC
TRBV7-9	TRBJ1-2	NA	NA	CASSVRREGYGYTF	TGTGCCAGCAGCGTCCGTAGGGAGGGCTATGGCTACACCTTC